This T cell receptor beta chain emerged from a study of shared clonotypes between healthy human individuals. To note about this clone: Antigen specificity is unknown.

General study points: Larger richness was generally estimated for naive than memory subsets.

TCRdb keeps only in-frame clones here, not all; method: immunoSEQ multiplex PCR. This table has 800,000 to 1,200,000 clones, around 78% appearing once. Sequenced: memory CD4+ T cells from PBMCs. Subset denoted: CD45RA-negative fraction. This TCR derives from a man aged 18 to 30 in good health. Some clones in this sample may be carry-over from other donors' samples.

The CDR3 coding sequence is TGCGCCAGCAGTGAGTCTCACCACGGACTAGCGGGTATCTCCTACAATGAGCAGTTCTTC. This translates into CASSESHHGLAGISYNEQFF. The chain combines TRBV10-1 with TRBJ2-1; 11 bases are shared with TRBD2. V was pared by 0 bases and J by 0 bases, with 10 bases of the junction left unmatched. Germline CDR1 is WNHNN and CDR2 is SYGVQD (reference sequence). The CDR3 has 20 residues.